This TCR beta chain was profiled in a study of blood T cells in healthy people across ages. Overall study context: Per two T cells, about one barcoded beta molecule was captured through template switching.

PCR was performed a second time for about 7 to 11 cycles using a sample-barcoded 5' primer and a J-beta primer mix. TCRdb independently ran MiXCR on the 5' RACE reads; one entry per CDR3 protein. The sample holds 800,000 or so distinct CDR3 sequences; around 68% are singletons and the top ten take 28%. Sequenced sample: blood. The clonotype was recovered from a man younger than 45 in good health.

Here the CDR3 DNA reads TGCGCCAGCAGCCAAGCCTGGAACGCCGGGGCCGGCGCCGAAAAACTGTTTTTT. This encodes CASSQAWNAGAGAEKLFF. V and J are TRBV4-3 and TRBJ1-4; tentative D call: TRBD1 (5 bases). Trimming took off 1 base at V and 8 bases at J, with 23 bases between the two ends. The CDR3 is 18 residues long. Germline CDR1 reads LGHNA; CDR2 reads YSLEER.